This T cell receptor (beta chain) was sequenced in a study of Graves' ophthalmopathy and Graves' hyperthyroidism. Study conclusions and caveats: Ophthalmopathy was separated from stable hyperthyroidism by a 13-signature model with approximately 91% sensitivity and approximately 81% specificity.

RNA transcripts provided the template for amplifying TCR beta CDR3 regions. A first-round RT-PCR used HTBI primers, followed by a second-round multiplex PCR. TCRdb independently ran MiXCR on the multiplex PCR reads; one entry per CDR3 protein. Among 500,000 to 800,000 distinct CDR3 sequences listed, about 40% were seen once. V trimming: 6 bases; J trimming: 2 bases; junction bases outside the gene matches: 5. The germline V gene has CDR1 LNHDA and CDR2 SQIVND (reference sequence). This CDR3 region has 15 residues. Note on this clonotype: Its matching antigen is unknown.

The clonotype was recovered from an adult man with Graves' ophthalmopathy. Sequencing was performed on peripheral blood. This sequence joins TRBV19 and TRBJ1-2; TRBD1 aligns across 11 bases. CDR3 residues: CASRPDRGLNYGYTF. The CDR3 DNA reads TGTGCCAGTAGGCCGGACAGGGGGCTAAACTATGGCTACACCTTC.